This T cell receptor beta chain derives from a study of T cells in localized non-small cell lung cancer. Regarding this clone: Antigen unknown.

Germline values: CDR1 SGHNT, CDR2 YENEEA. With V trimmed by 1 base and J by 0 bases, 0 bases remained unmatched. This CDR3 comprises 15 residues. TCRdb keeps only in-frame clones here, not all; method: immunoSEQ multiplex PCR. The sample comprises a few thousand clones, 20% to 30% of which are singletons, and 8% to 10% rests with the top ten. General study results and limits: The greatest T cell clonality was found in uninvolved adjacent lung (higher than in tumor). Heterogeneity is still possible, as just one tumor region was sequenced. Across samples, adjacent lung featured a median roughly 56 of the top 100 tumor clones. Patients showing higher blood T cell density tended to see longer overall survival.

This TCR came from a woman aged 40-69 years with stage I squamous cell lung carcinoma. Here the sequenced sample was lung tumor tissue, taken before any cancer treatment. This chain joins TRBV11-3 and TRBJ2-1; TRBD2 matches at 7 bases. This CDR3 reads CASSLGGGSYNEQFF. The CDR3 DNA sequence: TGTGCCAGCAGCTTAGGCGGGGGCTCCTACAATGAGCAGTTCTTC. The full variable domain, rest sourced from reference TRBV11-3 and TRBJ2-1, is EAGVVQSPRYKIIEKKQPVAFWCNPISGHNTLYWYLQNLGQGPELLIRYENEEAVDDSQLPKDRFSAERLKGVDSTLKIQPAELGDSAVYLCASSLGGGSYNEQFFGPGTRLTVL.